Listed below are T cell receptor beta chains from one sample, sequenced in a study of T cell responses to AZD1222 COVID-19 vaccine. Data came from immunoSEQ multiplex PCR; TCRdb stores just in-frame clones and leaves some out. The sample includes around 70,000 clones, 85% seen only once; the top ten take roughly 20%. The specimen was peripheral blood, collected on day 0 of AZD1222 vaccination. These receptors were obtained from an adult in good health. Both conserved end residues are part of each CDR3.

J: TRBJ2-1; V: TRBV7-9; CDR3: CASSGLGEQFF
J: TRBJ1-1; V: TRBV29-1; CDR3: CSVEVPSAAARGAFF
J: TRBJ2-7; V: TRBV7-7; CDR3: CASSPGTSGYEQYF
J: TRBJ1-2; V: TRBV6-5; CDR3: CASSYRGGHGYTF
J: TRBJ2-1; V: TRBV19; CDR3: CASSIRTSGRNEQFF
J: TRBJ2-1; V: TRBV6-5; CDR3: CASRDRGYNEQFF
J: TRBJ2-5; V: TRBV29-1; CDR3: CSVKMAGLQETQYF
J: TRBJ1-6; V: TRBV5-1; CDR3: CASSYRDGYNSPLHF
J: TRBJ2-7; V: TRBV5-1; CDR3: CASSLNYEQYF
J: TRBJ1-3; V: TRBV5-1; CDR3: CASSWASGSGNTIYF
J: TRBJ1-2; V: TRBV6-1; CDR3: CASSPGGIINGYTF
J: TRBJ1-5; V: TRBV5-6; CDR3: CASSRSGGWNQPQHF
J: TRBJ2-3; V: TRBV5-4; CDR3: CASSLKRGGDTQYF
J: TRBJ1-3; V: TRBV16; CDR3: CASSLSRGAGNTIYF
J: TRBJ2-3; V: TRBV12-3/TRBV12-4; CDR3: CASSLLTTDTQYF
J: TRBJ2-7; V: TRBV9; CDR3: CASSVEGAVGWEQYF
J: TRBJ1-2; V: TRBV12-3/TRBV12-4; CDR3: CASSLGTVGYTF
J: TRBJ1-3; V: TRBV19; CDR3: CASSIGGPGGNTIYF
J: TRBJ2-7; V: TRBV6-5; CDR3: CASSYQSPGLSEQYF
J: TRBJ1-5; V: TRBV6-5; CDR3: CASSQFHGFNQPQHF